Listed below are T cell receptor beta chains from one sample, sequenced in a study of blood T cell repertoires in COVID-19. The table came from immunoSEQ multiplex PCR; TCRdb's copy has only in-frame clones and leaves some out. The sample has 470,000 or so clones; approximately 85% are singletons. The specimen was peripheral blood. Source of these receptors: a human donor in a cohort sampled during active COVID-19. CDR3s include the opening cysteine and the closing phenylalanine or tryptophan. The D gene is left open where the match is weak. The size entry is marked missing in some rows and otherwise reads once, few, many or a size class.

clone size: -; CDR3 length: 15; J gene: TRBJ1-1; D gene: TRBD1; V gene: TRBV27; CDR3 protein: CASSLRGQRDTEAFF; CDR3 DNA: TGTGCCAGCAGTCTCCGGGGACAGCGGGACACTGAAGCTTTCTTT
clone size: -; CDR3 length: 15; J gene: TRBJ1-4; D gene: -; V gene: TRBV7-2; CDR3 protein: CASSLGSDFNEKLFF; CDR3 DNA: TGTGCCAGCAGCTTAGGTAGCGACTTTAATGAAAAACTGTTTTTT
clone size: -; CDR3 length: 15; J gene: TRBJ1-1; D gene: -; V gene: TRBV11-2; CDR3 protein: CASSLVLGGADEAFF; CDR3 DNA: TGTGCCAGCAGCTTAGTACTTGGGGGGGCCGATGAAGCTTTCTTT
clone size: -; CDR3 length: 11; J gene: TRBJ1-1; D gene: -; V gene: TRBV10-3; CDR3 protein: CATKGDTEAFF; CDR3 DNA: TGTGCCACCAAGGGGGACACTGAAGCTTTCTTT
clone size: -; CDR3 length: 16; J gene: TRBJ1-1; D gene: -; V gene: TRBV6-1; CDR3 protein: CASSEQVLGGAIEAFF; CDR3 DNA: TGTGCCAGCAGTGAACAGGTATTAGGGGGTGCGATTGAAGCTTTCTTT
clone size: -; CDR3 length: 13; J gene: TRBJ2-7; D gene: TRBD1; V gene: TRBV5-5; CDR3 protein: CASSWDRSYEQYF; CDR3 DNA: TGTGCCAGCAGCTGGGACAGGTCCTACGAGCAGTACTTC
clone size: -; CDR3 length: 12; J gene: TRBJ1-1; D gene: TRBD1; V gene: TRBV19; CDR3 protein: CASKGQLVQAFF; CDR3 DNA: TGTGCCAGTAAGGGACAGTTAGTCCAAGCTTTCTTT
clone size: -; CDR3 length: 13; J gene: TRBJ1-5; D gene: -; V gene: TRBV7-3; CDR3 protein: CASSLMGGGRQHF; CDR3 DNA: TGTGCCAGCAGCTTAATGGGTGGAGGGCGCCAGCATTTT
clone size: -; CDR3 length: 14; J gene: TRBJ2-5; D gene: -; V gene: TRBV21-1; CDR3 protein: CASSKARRIGTQYF; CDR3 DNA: TGTGCCAGCAGCAAGGCAAGGAGGATCGGGACCCAGTACTTC
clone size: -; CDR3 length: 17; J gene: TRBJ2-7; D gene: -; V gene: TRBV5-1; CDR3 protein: CASSFGRSPGVSYEQYF; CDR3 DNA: TGCGCCAGCAGCTTTGGACGGTCGCCCGGGGTATCCTACGAGCAGTACTTC
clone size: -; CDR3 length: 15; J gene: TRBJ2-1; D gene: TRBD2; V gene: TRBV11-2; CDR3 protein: CASSLGLAGNNEQFF; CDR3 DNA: TGTGCCAGCAGCTTGGGACTAGCGGGGAACAATGAGCAGTTCTTC
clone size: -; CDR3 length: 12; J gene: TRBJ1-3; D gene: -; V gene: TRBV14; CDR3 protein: CASSPSGNTIYF; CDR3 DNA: TGTGCCAGCAGCCCCTCGGGAAACACCATATATTTT
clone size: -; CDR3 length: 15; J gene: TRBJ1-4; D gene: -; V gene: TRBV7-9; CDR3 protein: CASSYPKATNEKLFF; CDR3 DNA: TGTGCCAGCAGCTACCCTAAAGCAACTAATGAAAAACTGTTTTTT
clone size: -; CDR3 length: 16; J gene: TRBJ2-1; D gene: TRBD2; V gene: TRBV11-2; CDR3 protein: CASSALGGRHYNEQFF; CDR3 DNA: TGTGCCAGCAGCGCACTGGGCGGGAGACACTACAATGAGCAGTTCTTC
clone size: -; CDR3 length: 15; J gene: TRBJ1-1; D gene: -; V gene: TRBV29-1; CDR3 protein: CSVVGQGMGGTEAFF; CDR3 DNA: TGCAGCGTTGTCGGGCAGGGTATGGGTGGCACTGAAGCTTTCTTT
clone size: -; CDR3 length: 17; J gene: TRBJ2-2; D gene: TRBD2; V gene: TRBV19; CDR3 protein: CASSIRASGVLSGELFF; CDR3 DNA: TGTGCCAGTAGTATAAGGGCTAGCGGGGTGCTTTCCGGGGAGCTGTTTTTT
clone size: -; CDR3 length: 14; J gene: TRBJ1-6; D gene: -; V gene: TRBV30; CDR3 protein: CAWSVDGGSVSLHF; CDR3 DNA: TGTGCCTGGAGTGTTGACGGAGGTTCGGTATCCCTCCACTTT
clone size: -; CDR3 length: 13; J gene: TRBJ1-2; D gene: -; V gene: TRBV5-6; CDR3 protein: CASSLARTEACTF; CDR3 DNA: TGTGCCAGCAGCTTGGCAAGGACGGAGGCCTGCACCTTC
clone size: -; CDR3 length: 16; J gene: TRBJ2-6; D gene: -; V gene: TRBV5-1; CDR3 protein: CASSLPDSSGANVLTF; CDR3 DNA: TGCGCCAGCAGCTTACCCGACAGCTCTGGGGCCAACGTCCTGACTTTC
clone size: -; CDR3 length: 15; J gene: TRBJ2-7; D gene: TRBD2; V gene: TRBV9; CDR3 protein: CASSGSGRTPYEQYF; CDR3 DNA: TGTGCCAGCAGCGGTAGCGGGAGAACGCCCTACGAGCAGTACTTC
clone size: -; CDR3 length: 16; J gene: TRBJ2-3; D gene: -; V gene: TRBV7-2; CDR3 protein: CASSSYAGGSTDTQYF; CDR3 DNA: TGTGCCAGCAGCTCCTACGCCGGCGGGAGCACAGATACGCAGTATTTT
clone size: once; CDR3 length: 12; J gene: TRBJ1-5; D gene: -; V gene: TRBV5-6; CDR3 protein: CASSLMGQPQHF; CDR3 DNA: TGTGCCAGCAGCTTGATGGGCCAGCCCCAGCATTTT
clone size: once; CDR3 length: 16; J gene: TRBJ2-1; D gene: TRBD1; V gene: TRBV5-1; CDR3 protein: CASSLAVTGRWNEQFF; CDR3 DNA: TGCGCCAGCAGCTTGGCCGTGACAGGGCGTTGGAATGAGCAGTTCTTC
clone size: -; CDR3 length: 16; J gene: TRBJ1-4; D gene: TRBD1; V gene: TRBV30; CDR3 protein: CACMSRDRGGSEKLFF; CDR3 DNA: TGTGCCTGCATGTCCCGGGACAGGGGTGGTAGTGAAAAACTGTTTTTT
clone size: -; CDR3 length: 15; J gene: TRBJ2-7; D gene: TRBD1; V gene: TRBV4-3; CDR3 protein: CASSLAPDRSYEQYF; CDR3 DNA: TGCGCCAGCAGCCTCGCTCCGGACAGGTCCTACGAGCAGTACTTC
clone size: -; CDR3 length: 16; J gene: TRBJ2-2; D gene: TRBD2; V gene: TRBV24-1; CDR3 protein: CATSAPSGRWTGELFF; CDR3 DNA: TGTGCCACCAGTGCGCCTAGCGGGAGGTGGACCGGGGAGCTGTTTTTT
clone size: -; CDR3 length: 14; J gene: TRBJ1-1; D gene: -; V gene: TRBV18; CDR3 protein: CASSPHTGNTEAFF; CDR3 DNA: TGTGCCAGCTCACCACATACAGGAAACACTGAAGCTTTCTTT
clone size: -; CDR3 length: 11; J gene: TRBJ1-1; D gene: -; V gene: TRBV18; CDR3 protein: CASSGGGGAFF; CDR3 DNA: TGTGCCAGCTCGGGCGGGGGCGGAGCTTTCTTT
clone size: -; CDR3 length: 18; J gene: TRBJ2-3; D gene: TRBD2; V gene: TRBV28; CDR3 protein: CATITPGRLADSTDTQYF; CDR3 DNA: TGTGCCACCATTACTCCGGGGAGACTAGCGGATTCCACAGATACGCAGTATTTT
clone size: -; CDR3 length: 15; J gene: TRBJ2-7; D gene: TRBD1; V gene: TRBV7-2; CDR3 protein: CASSLAGQGMYEQYF; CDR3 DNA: TGTGCCAGCAGCTTAGCGGGACAGGGGATGTACGAGCAGTACTTC
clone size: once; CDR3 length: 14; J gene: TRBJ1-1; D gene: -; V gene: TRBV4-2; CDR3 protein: CASSQDPRATEAFF; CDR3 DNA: TGTGCCAGCAGCCAAGATCCCAGGGCCACTGAAGCTTTCTTT
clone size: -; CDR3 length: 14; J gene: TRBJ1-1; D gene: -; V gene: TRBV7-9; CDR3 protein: CASSRSWESDEAFF; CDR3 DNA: TGTGCCAGCAGCCGCTCCTGGGAGTCTGATGAAGCTTTCTTT
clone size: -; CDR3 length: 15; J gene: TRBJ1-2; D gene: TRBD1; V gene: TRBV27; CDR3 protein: CASSPLTGAVYGYTF; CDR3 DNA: TGTGCCAGCAGCCCCTTGACAGGGGCGGTCTATGGCTACACCTTC
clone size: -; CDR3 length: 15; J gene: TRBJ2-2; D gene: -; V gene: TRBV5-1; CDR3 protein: CASSLLGVNTGELFF; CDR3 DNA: TGCGCCAGCAGCTTGCTAGGGGTAAACACCGGGGAGCTGTTTTTT